These T cell receptor beta chains were read from a single sample in a study of shared clonotypes between healthy human individuals. Libraries were prepared by immunoSEQ multiplex PCR; TCRdb keeps only in-frame clonotypes and omits some of them. Here the sample spans approximately 2,200,000 clones, about 92% being singletons. The sample was naive CD8+ T cells from PBMCs. These receptors all come from a man aged 18 to 29 in good health. Some clones in this sample may be carry-over from other donors' samples. Both conserved end residues are part of each CDR3. The D gene is left open where the match is weak. Size values are once, few and many counts, or a class for expanded clones, and some rows have none.

>TRBV7-2|TRBD1|TRBJ2-7|-
CASSFVQGWNYEQYF
TGTGCCAGCAGCTTCGTACAGGGGTGGAACTACGAGCAGTACTTC
>TRBV7-8|-|TRBJ2-5|few
CASSSPSRGPQETQYF
TGTGCCAGCAGCTCTCCGAGCCGGGGGCCCCAAGAGACCCAGTACTTC
>TRBV19|-|TRBJ1-5|-
CASTTSQMTGYSNQPQHF
TGTGCCAGTACCACGTCCCAGATGACAGGCTATAGCAATCAGCCCCAGCATTTT
>TRBV6-5|-|TRBJ1-1|-
CASSYTEGYTEAFF
TGTGCCAGCAGTTATACGGAAGGATACACTGAAGCTTTCTTT
>TRBV4-1|TRBD1|TRBJ1-5|-
CASSQDGGTGGQPQHF
TGCGCCAGCAGCCAAGATGGGGGGACAGGGGGGCAGCCCCAGCATTTT
>TRBV5-1|-|TRBJ1-2|-
CASSLGYGGGTNYGYTF
TGCGCCAGCAGCTTGGGGTACGGGGGCGGAACCAACTATGGCTACACCTTC
>TRBV5-6|TRBD1|TRBJ1-2|-
CASSLWTGIAHGYTF
TGTGCCAGCAGCTTGTGGACAGGGATAGCGCATGGCTACACCTTC
>TRBV4-3|-|TRBJ2-5|-
CASSQDRGAKTQYF
TGCGCCAGCAGCCAAGATCGAGGGGCCAAGACCCAGTACTTC
>TRBV5-1|TRBD2|TRBJ2-7|-
CASSQGLAGAHEQYF
TGCGCCAGCAGCCAGGGACTAGCGGGAGCCCACGAGCAGTACTTC
>TRBV29-1|TRBD2|TRBJ2-1|few
CSAPLGLAGVNEQFF
TGCAGCGCACCTTTAGGACTAGCGGGAGTCAATGAGCAGTTCTTC
>TRBV30|-|TRBJ1-2|-
CAWAPSVQGYGYTF
TGTGCCTGGGCTCCTTCTGTCCAGGGGTATGGCTACACCTTC
>TRBV27|TRBD2|TRBJ2-5|-
CASSPGTSGSFGYETQYF
TGTGCCAGCAGCCCAGGGACTAGCGGGAGTTTTGGGTATGAGACCCAGTACTTC
>TRBV2|-|TRBJ2-3|-
CASRPGRYTDTQYF
TGTGCCAGCCGCCCTGGGAGGTACACAGATACGCAGTATTTT
>TRBV11-2|-|TRBJ2-4|-
CASSLGRDDPGSKNIQYF
TGTGCCAGCAGCTTAGGAAGGGATGATCCAGGGTCCAAAAACATTCAGTACTTC
>TRBV6-5|TRBD1|TRBJ1-1|-
CASSYSLMGQGAFF
TGTGCCAGCAGTTACTCGCTCATGGGACAGGGAGCTTTCTTT
>TRBV9|-|TRBJ2-3|-
CASSVVGGGTDTQYF
TGTGCCAGCAGCGTAGTTGGCGGGGGCACAGATACGCAGTATTTT
>TRBV5-3|-|TRBJ1-5|-
CARSLGAGNQPQHF
TGTGCCAGAAGCTTGGGGGCAGGGAATCAGCCCCAGCATTTT
>TRBV11-2|TRBD2|TRBJ2-7|-
CASSLVGGSLYEQYF
TGTGCCAGCAGCTTAGTGGGCGGGAGTCTCTACGAGCAGTACTTC
>TRBV27|-|TRBJ1-6|-
CASSGYGKRDSPLHF
TGTGCCAGCAGTGGATATGGGAAGCGGGATTCACCCCTCCACTTT
>TRBV29-1|-|TRBJ2-1|-
CSVEVGAYNEQFF
TGCAGCGTTGAGGTCGGCGCCTACAATGAGCAGTTCTTC
>TRBV5-1|-|TRBJ2-7|-
CASSLLIGSGEQYF
TGCGCCAGCAGCTTGCTTATCGGGAGTGGGGAGCAGTACTTC
>TRBV4-1|TRBD2|TRBJ2-7|-
CASSEEEGLEVDEQYF
TGCGCCAGCAGCGAAGAGGAAGGACTAGAGGTAGACGAGCAGTACTTC
>TRBV21-1|-|TRBJ2-1|-
CASSNYFAVKDGPYNEQFF
TGTGCCAGCAGCAACTACTTCGCCGTTAAGGACGGCCCCTACAATGAGCAGTTCTTC
>TRBV2|-|TRBJ2-7|-
CASKTSYYEQYF
TGTGCCAGCAAAACTTCCTACTACGAGCAGTACTTC
>TRBV29-1|-|TRBJ1-2|-
CSVLGGEGTEDGYTF
TGCAGCGTGCTTGGGGGCGAGGGTACAGAGGATGGCTACACCTTC
>TRBV13|TRBD2|TRBJ2-1|-
CASSLGRLAGGDEQFF
TGTGCCAGCAGCTTAGGCCGACTAGCGGGAGGTGATGAGCAGTTCTTC
>TRBV2|TRBD1|TRBJ2-1|once
CASSGRDRKIINEQFF
TGTGCCAGCAGTGGAAGGGACAGGAAAATTATCAATGAGCAGTTCTTC
>TRBV28|TRBD1|TRBJ1-1|-
CASSYGRGQLSWNTEAFF
TGTGCCAGCAGTTATGGGAGGGGGCAACTTTCATGGAACACTGAAGCTTTCTTT
>TRBV7-6|-|TRBJ1-2|-
CASSLAPAEYGYTF
TGTGCCAGCAGCTTAGCCCCGGCAGAGTATGGCTACACCTTC
>TRBV9|TRBD2|TRBJ2-2|-
CASSSSSGKNTGELFF
TGTGCCAGCAGCTCATCTAGCGGGAAGAACACCGGGGAGCTGTTTTTT
>TRBV6-6|TRBD1|TRBJ2-7|-
CASSSLTGEGYEQYF
TGTGCCAGCAGTTCCCTCACAGGGGAAGGATACGAGCAGTACTTC
>TRBV6-5|-|TRBJ2-7|-
CASSYSERAEQYF
TGTGCCAGCAGTTACTCGGAGAGGGCCGAGCAGTACTTC
>TRBV7-8|-|TRBJ2-2|-
CASAETQGNTGELFF
TGTGCCAGCGCCGAAACACAGGGAAACACCGGGGAGCTGTTTTTT
>TRBV9|-|TRBJ1-4|-
CASSVGGTNEKLFF
TGTGCCAGCAGCGTAGGGGGGACTAATGAAAAACTGTTTTTT
>TRBV27|-|TRBJ2-3|-
CASSLTGPLGADTQYF
TGTGCCAGCAGCCTTACCGGGCCCCTCGGAGCAGATACGCAGTATTTT
>TRBV13|-|TRBJ2-7|-
CASSPRDPPYEQYF
TGTGCCAGCAGCCCACGGGATCCCCCATACGAGCAGTACTTC
>TRBV15|TRBD1|TRBJ2-3|-
CATRLSDRDADTQYF
TGTGCCACCAGATTATCGGACAGGGATGCAGATACGCAGTATTTT
>TRBV9|TRBD2|TRBJ2-7|-
CASSVEAGGRHEQYF
TGTGCCAGCAGCGTAGAGGCGGGAGGGAGGCACGAGCAGTACTTC
>TRBV4-1|TRBD2|TRBJ2-7|-
CASSQLSGNIYEQYF
TGCGCCAGCAGCCAACTCAGCGGGAATATCTACGAGCAGTACTTC
>TRBV13|-|TRBJ1-3|once
CASSSLPQGQAGNTIYF
TGTGCCAGCAGCTCTCTACCTCAGGGTCAGGCTGGAAACACCATATATTTT
>TRBV7-9|-|TRBJ2-1|-
CASSLEGGSWNEQFF
TGTGCCAGCAGCTTAGAGGGCGGTAGCTGGAATGAGCAGTTCTTC
>TRBV30|-|TRBJ1-2|once
CAWSGDGSSDGYTF
TGTGCCTGGAGTGGGGACGGGTCCTCTGACGGCTACACCTTC
>TRBV19|-|TRBJ1-1|-
CASSILSGAAFF
TGTGCCAGTAGTATTCTTTCGGGGGCAGCTTTCTTT
>TRBV27|-|TRBJ1-1|-
CASKWGPGGSTEAFF
TGTGCCAGCAAATGGGGGCCCGGGGGGTCTACTGAAGCTTTCTTT
>TRBV6-5|-|TRBJ2-1|-
CASTPRASSYNEQFF
TGTGCCAGCACCCCCCGGGCAAGCTCCTACAATGAGCAGTTCTTC